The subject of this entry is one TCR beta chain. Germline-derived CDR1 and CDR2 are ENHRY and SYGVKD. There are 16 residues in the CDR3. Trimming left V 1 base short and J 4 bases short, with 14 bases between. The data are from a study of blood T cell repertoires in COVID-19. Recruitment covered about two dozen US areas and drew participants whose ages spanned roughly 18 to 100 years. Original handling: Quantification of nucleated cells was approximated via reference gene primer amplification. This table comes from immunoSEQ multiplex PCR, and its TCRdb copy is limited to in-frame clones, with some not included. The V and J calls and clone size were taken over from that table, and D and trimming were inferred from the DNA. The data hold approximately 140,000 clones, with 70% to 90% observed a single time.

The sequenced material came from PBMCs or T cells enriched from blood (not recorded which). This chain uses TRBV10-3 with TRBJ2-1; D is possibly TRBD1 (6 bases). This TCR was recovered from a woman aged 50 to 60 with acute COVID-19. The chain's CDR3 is CAISELAGEWYNEQFF. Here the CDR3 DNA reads TGTGCCATCAGTGAGTTGGCAGGGGAATGGTACAATGAGCAGTTCTTC.